A single sample is the source of the 30 T cell receptor beta chains below, sequenced in a study of blood T cell repertoires in COVID-19. Sequenced by immunoSEQ multiplex PCR; TCRdb stores in-frame clones only, minus some. The sample shows fewer than 130,000 clones, about 75% of them seen only once. Sample: peripheral blood. All receptors come from an elderly woman with active or convalescent COVID-19.

Only a few counts were recorded for this clone. The chain is built from TRBV4-1 and TRBJ2-7, with TRBD1 matching over 9 bases. This CDR3 is built from 15 residues. J lost 9 bases, V lost 3 bases, and 12 bases had no gene match. The germline V gene encodes CDR1 MGHRA and CDR2 YSYEKL. The CDR3 is CASSHEPGQGLLQYF. CDR3 DNA: TGCGCCAGCAGCCATGAACCGGGACAGGGTTTGTTGCAGTACTTC.

This clone showed up many times. The V gene is TRBV6-6, the J gene TRBJ1-1; 8 bases map to TRBD1. The CDR3 has 13 residues. The V gene's germline CDR1 is MNHNY and CDR2 SVGAGI (reference sequence). The J segment lost 7 bases and the V segment lost 5 bases, leaving 6 bases of the junction unmatched. The CDR3 spells CASSNNRGIEAFF. Here the CDR3 DNA reads TGTGCCAGCAGTAACAACAGGGGGATTGAAGCTTTCTTT.

The rearrangement joins TRBV18 to TRBJ2-3, with a possible D match to TRBD2 (5 bases). The CDR3 length is 14 residues. In germline, CDR1 is KGHSH, CDR2 LQKENI. Trimming left V 3 bases short and J 4 bases short, with 11 bases between. This CDR3 reads CASSPLVGADTQYF. In DNA, the CDR3 is TGTGCCAGCTCACCCCTCGTCGGGGCAGATACGCAGTATTTT.

The V and J genes are TRBV6-5 and TRBJ2-3; TRBD2 is a possible D gene (5 bases). This CDR3 spans 12 amino acids. Germline loops: CDR1 MNHEY, CDR2 SVGAGI. Between the trimmed V and J ends, which lost 9 bases and 4 bases, there was a span of 11 bases. CDR3 amino acids: CASEGVADTQYF. In DNA form, the CDR3 reads TGTGCCAGTGAGGGCGTCGCAGATACGCAGTATTTT.

CDR3: CATSRGLQGGNGELFF. The CDR3 bases are TGTGCCACCAGCAGAGGGTTACAAGGGGGAAACGGGGAGCTGTTTTTT. The chain uses TRBV15 and TRBJ2-2; the D gene is possibly TRBD1 (6 bases). V lost 1 base to trimming and J lost 7 bases, with 16 bases between them. Germline loops: CDR1 LNHNV, CDR2 YYDKDF (reference sequence). This CDR3 is built from 16 residues.

The CDR3 DNA sequence: TGTGCCAGCAGCTGGACTAGCGGGGAGGTTGAGCAGTTCTTC. Protein: CASSWTSGEVEQFF. This chain links TRBV5-4 with TRBJ2-1, with 12 nucleotides matching TRBD2. CDR3 length: 14 amino acids. J gave up 9 bases and V 3 bases, and 4 bases lay outside the gene matches. CDR1 is SGHNT and CDR2 is YYREEE in the germline V gene (reference sequence).

The chain employs TRBV18 and TRBJ2-6; possible D gene TRBD1, 6 bases. Germline CDR1 reads KGHSH; CDR2 reads LQKENI. The CDR3 runs 15 residues. V lost 6 bases and J lost 4, with 13 bases in between. The CDR3 region has the DNA TGTGCCAGCTCGGTAACAGGGAGCGGGGCCAACGTCCTGACTTTC. Translating gives CASSVTGSGANVLTF.

The V and J genes are TRBV19 and TRBJ2-2, with D possibly being TRBD2 (6 bases). This CDR3 is built from 14 residues. V was clipped by 1 base and J by 6 bases, with 9 bases between them. The germline V gene has CDR1 LNHDA and CDR2 SQIVND (reference sequence). In nucleotides, the CDR3 is TGTGCCAGTAGTATAGCGGGAGTAGCCGGGGAGCTGTTTTTT. Protein sequence: CASSIAGVAGELFF.

V usage is TRBV7-2 and J usage is TRBJ2-5, with 12 bases that match TRBD2. Germline V gene sequence: CDR1 SGHTA, CDR2 FQGNSA. With 4 bases clipped from V and 4 bases from J, the junction kept 13 bases outside the gene matches. The CDR3 totals 18 residues. The chain's CDR3 is CASSSASGRAGSGETQYF. DNA for the CDR3: TGTGCCAGCAGCTCCGCTAGCGGGAGGGCCGGGTCCGGAGAGACCCAGTACTTC.

The genes are TRBV27 and TRBJ1-1; a possible D gene is TRBD1 (6 bases). CDR3 length: 15 residues. Trimming removed 10 bases from V and 1 base from J, with 19 bases in between. Germline lookup yields CDR1 MNHEY and CDR2 SMNVEV (reference sequence). CDR3 loop: CATSPARTANTEAFF. The CDR3 DNA follows: TGTGCCACATCACCTGCCAGGACAGCGAACACTGAAGCTTTCTTT.

The genes are TRBV18 and TRBJ1-2, with a weak D call TRBD1 (6 bases). Looked up from germline, CDR1 is KGHSH and CDR2 is LQKENI. CDR3 size: 14 residues. V lost 6 bases and J lost 4, with 15 bases in between. CDR3 sequence reads: CASSPMGATYGYTF. DNA of the CDR3: TGTGCCAGCTCCCCAATGGGGGCGACCTATGGCTACACCTTC.

The V and J genes are TRBV28 and TRBJ1-2; possible D gene TRBD1, 5 bases. Per the germline V gene, CDR1 is MDHEN and CDR2 is SYDVKM. This CDR3 is 14 amino acids long. V was cut by 10 bases and J by 4 bases, with 19 bases left in between. This CDR3 is CATQSGPVLYGYTF. The CDR3 coding sequence is TGTGCCACCCAATCAGGGCCTGTACTCTATGGCTACACCTTC.

The rearrangement links TRBV29-1 to TRBJ2-5; D gene uncertain. Trimming removed 5 bases from V and 4 bases from J, with 11 bases in between. CDR1 is SQVTM and CDR2 is ANQGSEA in the germline V gene. The CDR3 is made up of 12 amino acids. In DNA, the CDR3 is TGCAGCGTTATCTACCTACTAGAGACCCAGTACTTC. Protein product: CSVIYLLETQYF.

The V call is TRBV30, the J call TRBJ1-2, with 8 bases aligning to TRBD1. CDR1 GTSNPN and CDR2 SVGIG come from the germline V gene (reference sequence). The V gene end was trimmed by 1 base and the J gene end by 7 bases; junction bases not matched to a gene: 14. The length of the CDR3 is 16 residues. CDR3 sequence reads: CAWSAGQVLPGFGYTF. Written as DNA, the CDR3 is TGTGCCTGGAGTGCGGGACAGGTCTTGCCTGGGTTTGGCTACACCTTC. The variable domain in full, completed from reference TRBV30 and TRBJ1-2, reads SQTIHQWPATLVQPVGSPLSLECTVEGTSNPNLYWYRQAAGRGLQLLFYSVGIGQISSEVPQNLSASRPQDRQFILSSKKLLLSDSGFYLCAWSAGQVLPGFGYTFGSGTRLTVV.

The DNA of the CDR3 is TGTGCCAGCTCACCTCGGACAGGGGGCCTGTGGACTGAAGCTTTCTTT. Translated, it gives CASSPRTGGLWTEAFF. V is TRBV18 and J is TRBJ1-1; TRBD1 matches 11 bases. Germline-derived CDR1 and CDR2 are KGHSH and LQKENI. Unmatched junction bases numbered 8, after V lost 3 bases and J lost 5 bases. This CDR3 is built from 16 residues.

In this sample, this clone turned up a few times. The chain is built from TRBV11-2 and TRBJ2-3; 8 positions agree with TRBD2. After removal of 2 bases from V and 2 bases from J, the junction contained 3 bases not matched to a gene. The CDR3 covers 15 residues. The germline V gene has CDR1 SGHAT and CDR2 FQNNGV. The CDR3 region has the DNA TGTGCCAGCAGCTTAACTAGCGGCCCCACAGATACGCAGTATTTT. Its translation is CASSLTSGPTDTQYF. Full variable domain (remainder filled in from reference TRBV11-2 and TRBJ2-3): EAGVAQSPRYKIIEKRQSVAFWCNPISGHATLYWYQQILGQGPKLLIQFQNNGVVDDSQLPKDRFSAERLKGVDSTLKIQPAKLEDSAVYLCASSLTSGPTDTQYFGPGTRLTVL.

The chain is built from TRBV7-3 and TRBJ2-5, with D perhaps matching TRBD2 (5 bases). Germline values: CDR1 SGHTA, CDR2 FQGTGA. The CDR3 loop spans 13 amino acids. With 5 bases removed from V and 1 base from J, the gap between germline ends came to 8 bases. CDR3 sequence reads: CASSAGSQETQYF. The DNA for the CDR3 is TGTGCCAGCAGCGCGGGCAGCCAAGAGACCCAGTACTTC.

This clone was seen just once. The gene calls are TRBV2 and TRBJ2-5; 7 bases are a match to TRBD2. The CDR3 runs 15 residues. V shed 0 bases, J shed 1 base, and the junction held 2 bases outside the gene matches. Germline V CDR1 and CDR2: SNHLY, FYNNEI. CDR3: CASSEAGGPQETQYF. CDR3 nucleotide sequence: TGTGCCAGCAGTGAAGCGGGAGGGCCCCAAGAGACCCAGTACTTC.

This chain connects TRBV11-3 to TRBJ1-5; the match to TRBD1 covers 11 bases. CDR1 and CDR2 from the germline V gene are SGHNT and YENEEA. The CDR3 covers 18 residues. J was trimmed by 2 bases and V by 3 bases; bases with no gene match: 9. The CDR3 spells CASSFPGQGAMGNQPQHF. As DNA, the CDR3 is TGTGCCAGCAGCTTCCCCGGACAGGGGGCGATGGGCAATCAGCCCCAGCATTTT. Looking up the rest from reference TRBV11-3 and TRBJ1-5 gives the full variable domain: EAGVVQSPRYKIIEKKQPVAFWCNPISGHNTLYWYLQNLGQGPELLIRYENEEAVDDSQLPKDRFSAERLKGVDSTLKIQPAELGDSAVYLCASSFPGQGAMGNQPQHFGDGTRLSIL.

The chain has TRBV7-3 and TRBJ1-1; TRBD1 agrees at 12 bases. Per the germline V gene, CDR1 is SGHTA and CDR2 is FQGTGA. CDR3 length: 15 amino acids. Losses at the gene ends were 5 bases for V and 7 bases for J; bases not matched to a gene: 8. CDR3 DNA sequence: TGTGCCAGCAGCGCGAAAGGGACAGGGGGCGTTGAAGCTTTCTTT. Translating it yields CASSAKGTGGVEAFF.

This chain joins TRBV10-1 and TRBJ1-6, with TRBD1 identical over 9 bases. V shed 6 bases, J shed 9 bases, and the junction held 15 bases outside the gene matches. CDR3 size: 17 residues. Germline V gives CDR1 WNHNN, CDR2 SYGVQD (reference sequence). CDR3 coding DNA: TGCGCCAGCAGCAAGACCAACGGGACAGGGTTTCGTTCACCCCTCCACTTT. This codes for CASSKTNGTGFRSPLHF.

CDR3 coding DNA: TGTGCCAGCAGCTCATATAGCGCGCGGCAGTACTTC. Its translation is CASSSYSARQYF. This chain connects TRBV7-6 to TRBJ2-7, with TRBD2 as a possible D gene (5 bases). CDR1 is SGHVS and CDR2 is FNYEAQ in the germline V gene. The CDR3 runs 12 residues. V was pared by 4 bases and J by 9 bases, with 13 bases between.

This chain joins TRBV29-1 and TRBJ2-3, with TRBD2 identical over 10 bases. The CDR3 is 14 amino acids. Losses at the gene ends were 4 bases for V and 3 bases for J; bases not matched to a gene: 4. The germline V gene encodes CDR1 SQVTM and CDR2 ANQGSEA. CDR3 DNA: TGCAGCGTTGCTAGCGGGAGTACTACAGATACGCAGTATTTT. It codes for CSVASGSTTDTQYF.

V gene TRBV27 combines with J gene TRBJ2-1; 9 bases line up with TRBD1. The CDR3 is made up of 15 amino acids. J gave up 4 bases and V 7 bases, and 8 bases lay outside the gene matches. Germline V gene lookup returns CDR1 MNHEY and CDR2 SMNVEV (reference sequence). CDR3 sequence: CASTLGQGTYNEQFF. The DNA for the CDR3 is TGTGCCAGCACGTTGGGACAGGGAACTTACAATGAGCAGTTCTTC.

CDR3 DNA sequence: TGTGCCAGTAGTATAGAGGGACAGCGGAATTCACCCCTCCACTTT. Its translation: CASSIEGQRNSPLHF. The chain uses TRBV19 and TRBJ1-6; TRBD1 aligns across 7 bases. Germline V gene data show CDR1 as LNHDA and CDR2 as SQIVND (reference sequence). This CDR3 region has 15 residues. The junction had 3 bases not matched to a gene; V was cut back by 0 bases and J by 7 bases.

In this sample, this clone turned up a few times. This chain uses TRBV7-2 with TRBJ1-2; 7 bases are a match to TRBD1. CDR1 is SGHTA and CDR2 is FQGNSA in the germline V gene. There are 18 residues in the CDR3. With V trimmed by 2 bases and J by 2 bases, 14 bases remained unmatched. Written as DNA, the CDR3 is TGTGCCAGCAGCTTATTAGGGGCAGGGGGTAGGGTGAACTATGGCTACACCTTC. It translates to CASSLLGAGGRVNYGYTF.

This clone has more than one count but fewer than ten. The rearrangement links TRBV2 to TRBJ1-4; D uncertain. The V end was cut by 1 base, the J end by 7 bases, with 7 bases between. Germline V lookup: CDR1 SNHLY, CDR2 FYNNEI. The CDR3 totals 13 residues. CDR3 DNA: TGTGCCAGCAGTGAAGGAGGGTTTGAAAAACTGTTTTTT. This codes for CASSEGGFEKLFF.

The chain combines TRBV5-5 with TRBJ2-7; the match to TRBD2 covers 11 bases. The V gene end was trimmed by 1 base and the J gene end by 0 bases; junction bases not matched to a gene: 9. CDR1 and CDR2 (germline): SGHKS, YYEKEE (reference sequence). The CDR3 has 18 amino acids. The CDR3 bases are TGTGCCAGCAGCTTGAGGGTTAGACTAGCGGGGCTCTCCTACGAGCAGTACTTC. Translation: CASSLRVRLAGLSYEQYF.

The chain links TRBV2 to TRBJ1-2, with TRBD1 matching 8 bases. The germline V gene encodes CDR1 SNHLY and CDR2 FYNNEI. The CDR3 sequence is 14 residues long. V lost 4 bases and J lost 7; bases outside the gene matches: 8. CDR3 protein: CASSVGTGPAGYTF. The CDR3 DNA reads TGTGCCAGCAGTGTTGGGACAGGACCTGCTGGCTACACCTTC.

The chain uses TRBV18 and TRBJ1-1; D possibly corresponds to TRBD1 (6 bases). V lost 3 bases and J 4 bases, leaving 21 bases between the germline ends. Germline V CDR1 and CDR2: KGHSH, LQKENI. The CDR3 contains 17 residues. The CDR3 protein is CASSPKAYRTGSTEAFF. CDR3 nucleotide sequence: TGTGCCAGCTCACCTAAAGCTTATCGAACAGGGTCCACTGAAGCTTTCTTT.